The rows below give T cell receptor beta chains drawn from one sample of a study of blood T cell repertoires in COVID-19. TCRdb's table, derived via immunoSEQ multiplex PCR, lists solely in-frame clones and lacks some. Of some 91,000 clones detected, less than 95% appear once; the ten largest clones hold about 1.7%. The sample taken for sequencing was peripheral blood. Receptor source: a man aged 55 to 70 with acute or convalescent COVID-19. CDR3s include the opening cysteine and the closing phenylalanine or tryptophan. D genes are given only for firm matches. Where a row states a size, it is once, few, many or the class of an expanded clone; other rows omit it.

V	length	D	size	J	CDR3	DNA
TRBV3-1/TRBV3-2	15	TRBD1	.	TRBJ1-2	CASSYRQGAIYGYTF	TGTGCCAGCAGCTACCGACAGGGGGCGATCTATGGCTACACCTTC
TRBV6-1	17	TRBD1	.	TRBJ1-2	CASSEETGGVNNYGYTF	TGTGCCAGCAGTGAAGAGACAGGGGGCGTGAATAACTATGGCTACACCTTC
TRBV5-1	14	.	once	TRBJ1-1	CASSFGRGNTEAFF	TGCGCCAGCAGCTTTGGCAGGGGGAACACTGAAGCTTTCTTT
TRBV7-2	17	TRBD1	.	TRBJ1-2	CASSLTIRTGDDYGYTF	TGTGCCAGCAGCTTAACGATTCGGACAGGGGATGACTATGGCTACACCTTC
TRBV7-2	15	TRBD2	.	TRBJ2-1	CASSLMTGGQGEQFF	TGTGCCAGCAGCTTAATGACGGGGGGGCAGGGTGAGCAGTTCTTC
TRBV5-5	13	.	.	TRBJ1-2	CASSLAGGYGYTF	TGTGCCAGCAGTTTGGCCGGTGGCTATGGCTACACCTTC
TRBV7-2	16	.	.	TRBJ1-5	CASSLWAGAGNQPQHF	TGTGCCAGCAGCTTATGGGCGGGGGCAGGCAATCAGCCCCAGCATTTT
TRBV5-6	11	.	.	TRBJ1-2	CASSWGAGYTF	TGTGCCAGCAGCTGGGGAGCCGGCTACACCTTC
TRBV6-5	14	TRBD1	.	TRBJ2-7	CASSYSDRGREQYF	TGTGCCAGCAGTTACTCTGACAGGGGCCGTGAGCAGTACTTC
TRBV19	17	TRBD1	.	TRBJ2-2	CASSMRQGGLSPGELFF	TGTGCCAGTAGTATGAGACAGGGCGGTCTTTCGCCCGGGGAGCTGTTTTTT
TRBV30	12	.	.	TRBJ1-2	CAWRAGNYGYTF	TGTGCCTGGAGGGCAGGAAACTATGGCTACACCTTC
TRBV7-8	14	TRBD1	.	TRBJ1-6	CASSHTGGESPLHF	TGTGCCAGCAGTCATACAGGGGGCGAATCACCCCTCCACTTT
TRBV21-1	15	.	.	TRBJ1-2	CASSKASRVWYGYTF	TGTGCCAGCAGCAAAGCCTCCAGGGTTTGGTATGGCTACACCTTC
TRBV20-1	11	.	.	TRBJ2-5	CSARQGSTQYF	TGCAGTGCTAGGCAGGGTAGCACCCAGTACTTC
TRBV11-2	13	.	.	TRBJ1-2	CASSSGALYGYTF	TGTGCCAGCAGCTCTGGGGCCCTATATGGCTACACCTTC
TRBV7-8	16	TRBD2	.	TRBJ2-3	CASSHRLAGDADTQYF	TGTGCCAGCAGCCACCGACTAGCGGGGGACGCGGATACGCAGTATTTT
TRBV5-4	20	TRBD1	.	TRBJ1-4	CASSLGQGGMLLATNEKLFF	TGTGCCAGCAGCCTAGGACAGGGAGGAATGTTGCTTGCAACTAATGAAAAACTGTTTTTT